This is a list of T cell receptor beta chains from one sample in a study of radiotherapy plus CTLA-4 blockade in lung cancer. Produced via immunoSEQ multiplex PCR; TCRdb's table is partial and in-frame only. Seen here are about 51,000 clones, about 76% observed once, and the top ten hold 2% to 3%. The sequences come from peripheral blood, collected from a patient treated with radiotherapy plus ipilimumab. Receptors were obtained from a human donor with non-small cell lung cancer whose response to radiotherapy plus ipilimumab could not be evaluated. Both conserved end residues are part of each CDR3. A D gene is named only where the DNA matches it firmly. Rows give clone size only sometimes, using once, few, many, or a class for an expanded clone.

V gene	D gene	clone size	J gene	CDR3 DNA	CDR3 protein
TRBV7-8	TRBD1	-	TRBJ2-7	TGTGCCAGCAGCATCGGACAGGGGGCCTACGAGCAGTACTTC	CASSIGQGAYEQYF
TRBV27	TRBD2	-	TRBJ2-2	TGTGCCAGCCTTTCATGGACTAGCGGGGGGGGCACCGGGGAGCTGTTTTTT	CASLSWTSGGGTGELFF
TRBV11-2	-	-	TRBJ2-3	TGTGCCAGCAGCTTAGACTATAGCGCTAATACGCAGTATTTT	CASSLDYSANTQYF
TRBV7-3	-	-	TRBJ2-3	TGTGCCAGCAGCTTACAGGTCAGCACAGATACGCAGTATTTT	CASSLQVSTDTQYF
TRBV15	-	-	TRBJ1-2	TGTGCCACCAGCAGAGATCCCGGCCCGGGTACGGGCTACACCTTC	CATSRDPGPGTGYTF
TRBV10-1	TRBD1	-	TRBJ1-6	TGCGCCAGCATACCGGGACAGGGGAATGAATCACCCCTCCACTTT	CASIPGQGNESPLHF
TRBV6-9	-	-	TRBJ1-6	TGTGCCAGCAGATCAACCGGGGGACCCCTCCACTTT	CASRSTGGPLHF
TRBV7-2	TRBD1	few	TRBJ1-5	TGTGCCAGCAGCGGGGACAGAAGCAATCAGCCCCAGCATTTT	CASSGDRSNQPQHF
TRBV5-1	-	-	TRBJ2-7	TGCGCCAGCAGTTTCGGGGAAGGGAGCGTCGAGCAGTACTTC	CASSFGEGSVEQYF
TRBV10-2	TRBD2	-	TRBJ2-5	TGCGCCAGCAGTGATAGCGGGATGTTAGAAGAGACCCAGTACTTC	CASSDSGMLEETQYF
TRBV7-2	-	-	TRBJ1-5	TGTGCCAGCAGCTTAGTTGGGCAGGGCAATCAGCCCCAGCATTTT	CASSLVGQGNQPQHF
TRBV6-5	TRBD1	-	TRBJ2-1	TGTGCCAGCAGTTTGGGTGGGGCACAGGGGTTGAATGAGCAGTTCTTC	CASSLGGAQGLNEQFF
TRBV28	TRBD1	medium-sized	TRBJ2-7	TGTGCCAGCAGTCTGACAGGGTCCTACGAGCAGTACTTC	CASSLTGSYEQYF
TRBV2	-	few	TRBJ1-1	TGTGCCAGCGACAGGTATAACACTGAAGCTTTCTTT	CASDRYNTEAFF
TRBV2	-	-	TRBJ2-7	TGTGCCAGCACCCCGTTAGGGGGGGACTACGAGCAGTACTTC	CASTPLGGDYEQYF
TRBV2	TRBD1	-	TRBJ2-7	TGTGCCAGCAGTGAAACCCGGACAGGCCGAACCTACGAGCAGTACTTC	CASSETRTGRTYEQYF
TRBV4-2	TRBD1	-	TRBJ2-7	TGTGCCAGCAGCCAAGATTTCGGGACAGTTGAGCAGTACTTC	CASSQDFGTVEQYF
TRBV7-2	-	-	TRBJ1-5	TGTGCCAGCAGCTTAGACGGGAACCAGCCCCAGCATTTT	CASSLDGNQPQHF